The source of this T cell receptor (beta chain) is a study of T cells in women clearing cervical HPV infection. The wider study: Cases' blood sampling followed lesion detection by median approximately 150 days (90 to 200). Study-wide results and caveats: Unknown T-cell numbers per sample may underlie the richness differences.

Germline V lookup: CDR1 KGHSH, CDR2 LQKENI. This CDR3 region has 12 residues. Profiling relied on immunoSEQ multiplex PCR, and the TCRdb table lists in-frame clones only, not all of them. The repertoire table contains approximately 38,000 clones. About this clone: Its antigen is still unknown. The CDR3 goes on 3 residues after the read ends, and that part is filled in from the germline J gene.

Sequencing was performed on blood buffy coat. This sequence was found in a woman aged 18-70 years with a cervical HPV16 infection that either progressed to CIN3+ or cleared (not recorded which). The chain uses TRBV18 and TRBJ1-1; unclear D gene. The sequenced CDR3 bases are TGTGCCAGCTCACCAAGGGCTGAGACC. Amino acid sequence: CASSPRAET. The whole CDR3 sequence reads CASSPRAETAFF.